These 23 T cell receptor beta chains came from one sample sequenced in a study of CD8+CD57+ T cells in acquired aplastic anemia. Profiling that covered TCR beta VDJ and CDR3 relied on genomic DNA as its template. TCRdb re-called the reads through MiXCR, storing one row per CDR3 protein. The sample lists approximately 300,000 distinct CDR3 sequences; roughly 59% were seen once. Previously, flow cytometry had revealed CD8+CD57+ cell expansion in the patients chosen for sequencing. The sample was sorted CD4+, CD8+, or CD8+CD57+ T cells (not recorded which) from PBMCs. The receptors derive from a human donor with aplastic anemia.

This clonotype was counted a single time. The genes are TRBV24-1 and TRBJ1-1, with D perhaps matching TRBD1 (5 bases). Trimming took 4 bases from V and 8 from J, leaving 13 bases between them. Looked up from germline, CDR1 is KGHDR and CDR2 is SFDVKD. The length of the CDR3 is 13 residues. In DNA form, the CDR3 reads TGTGCCACCAGTGAGCCAGACAGCCGGGAAGCTTTCTTT. This gives the protein CATSEPDSREAFF.

This clonotype has just a few counts. This chain links TRBV29-1 with TRBJ1-2, with unresolved D. Trimming shortened V by 3 bases and J by 4 bases, and 18 bases separated the two germline ends. This CDR3 contains 15 residues. Germline-derived CDR1 and CDR2 are SQVTM and ANQGSEA. CDR3 sequence (DNA): TGCAGCGTTGACGGGCAGGAAGATAAACCCTATGGCTACACCTTC. It yields the protein CSVDGQEDKPYGYTF. Complete variable domain (other parts from reference TRBV29-1 and TRBJ1-2): SAVISQKPSRDICQRGTSLTIQCQVDSQVTMMFWYRQQPGQSLTLIATANQGSEATYESGFVIDKFPISRPNLTFSTLTVSNMSPEDSSIYLCSVDGQEDKPYGYTFGSGTRLTVV.

As for this clonotype: A clone one base away is much larger, so this may be a read error. The gene calls are TRBV2 and TRBJ1-3; D might be TRBD1 (6 bases). The CDR3 covers 14 residues. Germline V gene sequence: CDR1 SNHLY, CDR2 FYNNEI. The CDR3 DNA reads as TGTGCCAGCAGTGGAATGACAGGAGGGAACATCATATATTTT. It specifies CASSGMTGGNIIYF.

This clonotype occurred many times. V gene TRBV12-3 or TRBV12-4 combines with J gene TRBJ1-3; no clear D gene. V lost 6 bases and J 0 bases, leaving 0 bases between the germline ends. This CDR3 is 11 amino acids long. The chain's CDR3 is CASSSGNTIYF. The CDR3 nucleotides are TGTGCCAGCAGCTCTGGAAACACCATATATTTT.

This rearrangement joins TRBV24-1 to TRBJ2-3; 11 bases map to TRBD1. CDR3 length: 17 amino acids. V lost 3 bases and J lost 11; bases outside the gene matches: 15. CDR1 KGHDR and CDR2 SFDVKD come from the germline V gene. The CDR3 is CATSDPPGQGARVEQYF. CDR3 nucleotide sequence: TGTGCCACCAGTGATCCCCCTGGACAGGGGGCGCGGGTTGAGCAGTATTTT.

The chain recombines TRBV24-1 with TRBJ2-7; D uncertain. Germline V CDR1 and CDR2: KGHDR, SFDVKD. Trimming took off 0 bases at V and 5 bases at J, with 4 bases between the two ends. This CDR3 contains 12 residues. As DNA, the CDR3 is TGTGCCACCAGTGATTTGTGGGACGAGCAGTACTTC. This gives the protein CATSDLWDEQYF.

This clonotype turned up a few times. A much larger clone lies a single base off, so this may be a read error. The V and J genes are TRBV6-6 and TRBJ1-2, with TRBD1 matching 7 bases. The CDR3 is made up of 15 amino acids. Per the germline V gene, CDR1 is MNHNY and CDR2 is SVGAGI (reference sequence). The CDR3 here is CASSYQTGSGIGYAF. The DNA of the CDR3 is TGTGCCAGCAGTTATCAGACAGGGAGTGGAATAGGCTACGCCTTC.

Worth noting for this clonotype: The missing conserved phenylalanine or tryptophan at the end of this CDR3 makes a read error likely. The DNA is omitted, as the CDR3 cannot be located on it reliably, and the CDR3 follows TCRdb's listing. The V gene is TRBV20-1, the J gene TRBJ2-1. The CDR3 totals 13 residues, both ends included. The germline CDR1 and CDR2 sequences are DFQATT and SNEGSKA (reference sequence). The CDR3 is CSASSTYYNEQTL.

V usage is TRBV6-5 and J usage is TRBJ1-5, with D unresolved. Germline values: CDR1 MNHEY, CDR2 SVGAGI. This CDR3 is 13 amino acids long. Trimming shortened V by 5 bases and J by 0 bases, and 5 bases separated the two germline ends. The CDR3 coding sequence is TGTGCCAGCAGTACGTATAGCAATCAGCCCCAGCATTTT. Amino acid sequence: CASSTYSNQPQHF.

The rearrangement links TRBV20-1 to TRBJ1-1, with D unresolved. CDR3 length: 13 residues. Deletions cut 3 bases from V and 0 bases from J, with 8 bases between. The germline V gene has CDR1 DFQATT and CDR2 SNEGSKA (reference sequence). CDR3 amino acids: CSASGTVNTEAFF. CDR3 sequence (DNA): TGCAGTGCTAGTGGCACAGTGAACACTGAAGCTTTCTTT.

This clonotype was seen repeatedly, ten times or more. V and J are TRBV4-1 and TRBJ2-7, with 7 bases aligning to TRBD2. Germline CDR1 and CDR2: MGHRA and YSYEKL. V lost 1 base and J lost 0; bases outside the gene matches: 6. The CDR3 has 16 residues. CDR3 bases: TGCGCCAGCAGCCAAGGGCCACCGGGAGGCTCCTACGAGCAGTACTTC. This sequence encodes CASSQGPPGGSYEQYF.

This clonotype was counted between two and nine times. The J gene is TRBJ2-7, the V gene TRBV20-1; D ambiguous. This CDR3 comprises 13 residues. CDR1 and CDR2 (germline): DFQATT, SNEGSKA (reference sequence). V gave up 4 bases and J gave up 0 bases, with 10 bases separating them. The CDR3 loop reads CSAITGDSYEQYF. DNA for the CDR3: TGCAGTGCTATTACCGGTGACTCCTACGAGCAGTACTTC.

Points on this clonotype: Germline is not matched at one junction end, which may reflect a read error. The rearrangement joins TRBV10-3 to TRBJ2-2, with 11 positions matching TRBD2. CDR3 length: 15 residues. Looked up from germline, CDR1 is ENHRY and CDR2 is SYGVKD. As DNA, the CDR3 is TGTGCTATCAGCCAACTAGCGGGGGAGACCGGGGAGCTGTTTTTT. It codes for CAISQLAGETGELFF.

Points on this clonotype: A clone one base away is much larger, so this may be a read error. The CDR3 does not end in the conserved phenylalanine or tryptophan, so this is likely a read error. The J gene is TRBJ2-2, the V gene TRBV6-1; D gene unclear. The V end was cut by 1 base, the J end by 3 bases, with 9 bases between. From germline, CDR1 is MNHNS and CDR2 SASEGT. The CDR3 sequence is 15 residues long. The CDR3 region is CASSEVEAYTGELFS. Written as DNA, the CDR3 is TGTGCCAGCAGTGAAGTTGAGGCCTACACCGGGGAGCTGTTTTCT.

The sample holds many counts of this clonotype. This rearrangement joins TRBV12-3 or TRBV12-4 to TRBJ1-2; 9 bases line up with TRBD1. V lost 4 bases to trimming and J lost 6 bases; unmatched junction nucleotides: 6. This CDR3 is built from 14 residues. The CDR3 region has the DNA TGTGCCAGCAGTTCCTGGGACAGGGTGGATGGCTACACCTTC. Amino acid sequence: CASSSWDRVDGYTF.

The chain combines TRBV20-1 with TRBJ1-6; the D gene is possibly TRBD1 (6 bases). The V end lost 5 bases, the J end lost 7 bases, and 12 bases lay between the germline ends. The CDR3 is 13 amino acids. Per germline, CDR1 DFQATT and CDR2 SNEGSKA (reference sequence). The CDR3 DNA reads TGCAGTGCTGTACAGGGTACGAATTCACCCCTCCACTTT. Amino acids: CSAVQGTNSPLHF.

This clonotype was recorded only once. The chain couples TRBV7-2 to TRBJ2-3; 9 nucleotides agree with TRBD2. Germline CDR1 reads SGHTA; CDR2 reads FQGNSA. Trimming at V came to 2 bases and at J to 7 bases, leaving 7 bases not matched to a gene. The CDR3 spans 15 residues. Here the CDR3 reads CASSLFGGGVNTQYF. In DNA form, the CDR3 reads TGTGCCAGCAGCTTATTCGGCGGGGGGGTGAATACGCAGTATTTT.

The J gene is TRBJ2-3, the V gene TRBV5-1; D remains unclear. The CDR3 has 14 residues. CDR1 is SGHRS and CDR2 is YFSETQ in the germline V gene. Trimming left V 0 bases short and J 2 bases short, with 7 bases between. CDR3 sequence (DNA): TGCGCCAGCAGCTTGGGGACCCTCACAGATACGCAGTATTTT. This encodes CASSLGTLTDTQYF.

This clonotype was found a few times. The J gene is TRBJ2-2, the V gene TRBV3-1; D uncertain. The CDR3 loop spans 13 amino acids. V lost 8 bases to trimming and J lost 4 bases, with 11 bases between them. Germline-derived CDR1 and CDR2 are LGHDT and YNNKEL (reference sequence). The CDR3 sequence: CASQVSSTGELFF. CDR3 bases: TGTGCCAGCCAGGTTTCGAGCACCGGGGAGCTGTTTTTT. Supplemented by reference TRBV3-1 and TRBJ2-2, the full variable domain reads DTAVSQTPKYLVTQMGNDKSIKCEQNLGHDTMYWYKQDSKKFLKIMFSYNNKELIINETVPNRFSPKSPDKAHLNLHINSLELGDSAVYFCASQVSSTGELFFGEGSRLTVL.

This rearrangement joins TRBV20-1 to TRBJ2-3; 12 nucleotides agree with TRBD2. There are 15 residues in the CDR3. The J segment lost 3 bases and the V segment lost 3 bases, leaving 4 bases of the junction unmatched. Germline CDR1 reads DFQATT; CDR2 reads SNEGSKA (reference sequence). CDR3 coding DNA: TGCAGTGCTAGTCGGACTAGCGGGATGACAGATACGCAGTATTTT. It is translated as CSASRTSGMTDTQYF.

V usage is TRBV2 and J usage is TRBJ1-2; tentative D call: TRBD1 (5 bases). The germline V gene encodes CDR1 SNHLY and CDR2 FYNNEI. Trimming took 2 bases from V and 4 from J, leaving 8 bases between them. The CDR3 is made up of 13 amino acids. CDR3 sequence reads: CASSEMQGYGYTF. For the CDR3, the DNA is TGTGCCAGCAGTGAAATGCAGGGCTATGGCTACACCTTC.

Turning to this clonotype: Relative to the germline gene, one junction end is altered; a read error may explain this. The chain links TRBV5-1 to TRBJ2-3, with no clear D. This CDR3 comprises 13 residues. Per the germline V gene, CDR1 is SGHRS and CDR2 is YFSETQ. CDR3 nucleotides: TGTGCCAGCAGCGCCATGTCGGCAGATACGCAGTATTTT. Protein: CASSAMSADTQYF.

This clonotype was recorded at least ten times. The J gene is TRBJ2-3, the V gene TRBV11-2; the match to TRBD1 covers 7 bases. The junction had 9 bases not matched to a gene; V was cut back by 3 bases and J by 3 bases. This CDR3 spans 16 amino acids. Germline CDR1 is SGHAT and CDR2 is FQNNGV. This CDR3 is CASSFRRDSYTDTQYF. CDR3 in DNA: TGTGCCAGCAGCTTTCGCAGGGACAGCTATACAGATACGCAGTATTTT. The whole variable domain, remainder taken from reference TRBV11-2 and TRBJ2-3, is EAGVAQSPRYKIIEKRQSVAFWCNPISGHATLYWYQQILGQGPKLLIQFQNNGVVDDSQLPKDRFSAERLKGVDSTLKIQPAKLEDSAVYLCASSFRRDSYTDTQYFGPGTRLTVL.